The next 13 T cell receptor beta chains were all read from a single sample in a study of blood T cells in healthy people across ages. Alongside a J-beta primer mix, a sample-barcoded 5' primer served in a second PCR lasting about 6 to 11 cycles. TCRdb itself ran the 5' RACE reads through MiXCR, one entry per CDR3 protein. The sample has around 1,000,000 distinct CDR3 sequences, around two fifths seen once. The sequencing sample was made of blood. These receptors came from a young man in good health.

The CDR3 reads CASSFKLAGANPAKNIQYF. CDR3 nucleotide sequence: TGTGCCAGCAGCTTCAAACTAGCGGGGGCTAACCCAGCCAAAAACATTCAGTACTTC. This rearrangement joins TRBV7-2 to TRBJ2-4, with 11 bases identical to TRBD2. The CDR3 has 19 residues. Trimming took 3 bases from V and 0 from J; bases not matched to a gene: 10. Germline lookup yields CDR1 SGHTA and CDR2 FQGNSA.

This clonotype appeared many times. The chain recombines TRBV4-3 with TRBJ2-5; D is unclear. This CDR3 comprises 15 residues. The germline V gene has CDR1 LGHNA and CDR2 YSLEER. The ends were cut back, 0 bases at V and 2 bases at J, with 10 bases in the middle. The CDR3: CASSQDTDPQETQYF. CDR3 nucleotide sequence: TGCGCCAGCAGCCAAGATACGGACCCACAAGAGACCCAGTACTTC.

Note on this clonotype: A junction boundary mismatches the germline segment, possibly from a read error. The chain couples TRBV9 to TRBJ2-1, with D possibly being TRBD2 (6 bases). The CDR3 consists of 15 residues. Looked up from germline, CDR1 is SGDLS and CDR2 is YYNGEE. CDR3 region: CASSPARDFHNEQCF. Here the CDR3 DNA reads TGTGCCAGCAGCCCTGCGAGGGACTTCCACAATGAGCAGTGCTTC. Full variable domain (outside the CDR3, taken from reference TRBV9 and TRBJ2-1): DSGVTQTPKHLITATGQRVTLRCSPRSGDLSVYWYQQSLDQGLQFLIQYYNGEERAKGNILERFSAQQFPDLHSELNLSSLELGDSALYFCASSPARDFHNEQCFGPGTRLTVL.

The V call is TRBV4-2, the J call TRBJ2-7, with a possible D match to TRBD1 (7 bases). CDR1 and CDR2 from the germline V gene are LGHNA and YNFKEQ. The CDR3 has 15 residues. Trimming cost V 1 base and J 6 bases, with 16 bases left between them. The CDR3 here is CASSQGGTELSEQYF. CDR3 in DNA: TGTGCCAGCAGCCAAGGCGGGACAGAGTTGAGCGAGCAGTACTTC.

This clonotype was observed a handful of times. This sequence joins TRBV24-1 and TRBJ2-1, with D tentatively TRBD1 or TRBD2 (5 bases each). In germline, CDR1 is KGHDR, CDR2 SFDVKD. The CDR3 length is 13 residues. V was clipped by 0 bases and J by 8 bases, with 7 bases between them. The CDR3 nucleotides read TGTGCCACCAGTGATTTGGGGACCGATGAGCAGTTCTTC. Its translation: CATSDLGTDEQFF.

The chain carries TRBV5-1 and TRBJ2-7; no clear D. The CDR3 is made up of 14 amino acids. CDR1 SGHRS and CDR2 YFSETQ come from the germline V gene. Trimming stripped 0 bases from V and 0 bases from J, with 7 bases between. The CDR3 is CASSLEPVSYEQYF. CDR3 DNA: TGCGCCAGCAGCTTGGAGCCGGTCTCCTACGAGCAGTACTTC.

J is TRBJ1-2 and V is TRBV4-3; the D gene is possibly TRBD1 (5 bases). The germline V gene encodes CDR1 LGHNA and CDR2 YSLEER. This CDR3 is built from 16 residues. Trimming shortened V by 5 bases and J by 0 bases, and 16 bases separated the two germline ends. The chain's CDR3 is CASSSGRRLANYGYTF. DNA of the CDR3: TGCGCCAGCAGCTCGGGGCGTCGGTTAGCTAACTATGGCTACACCTTC.

This clonotype was seen a few times. The rearrangement links TRBV4-3 to TRBJ1-2, with D unresolved. This CDR3 is built from 14 residues. CDR1 and CDR2 (germline): LGHNA, YSLEER. Trimming shortened V by 2 bases and J by 1 base, and 8 bases separated the two germline ends. CDR3 DNA: TGCGCCAGCAGCCAAACACAGAATAACTATGGCTACACCTTC. Its translation is CASSQTQNNYGYTF.

This chain joins TRBV6-6 and TRBJ1-2, with 9 nucleotides matching TRBD1. After removal of 2 bases from V and 6 bases from J, the junction contained 10 bases not matched to a gene. The CDR3 runs to 16 residues. In germline, CDR1 is MNHNY, CDR2 SVGAGI (reference sequence). CDR3 sequence: CASSYPGSRDRDGYTF. DNA of the CDR3: TGTGCCAGCAGTTACCCGGGGTCCCGGGACAGGGATGGCTACACCTTC.

The J gene is TRBJ2-2, the V gene TRBV5-1; the match to TRBD2 covers 13 bases. CDR3 size: 17 residues. From germline, CDR1 is SGHRS and CDR2 YFSETQ. V was pared by 3 bases and J by 5 bases, with 7 bases of the junction left unmatched. This chain's CDR3 is CASSSGLAGILTGELFF. For the CDR3, the DNA is TGCGCCAGCAGCTCGGGACTAGCGGGGATTCTAACCGGGGAGCTGTTTTTT.

V usage is TRBV5-6 and J usage is TRBJ1-2, with 8 bases identical to TRBD1. Per the germline V gene, CDR1 is SGHDT and CDR2 is YYEEEE. Trimming took 6 bases from V and 4 from J; bases not matched to a gene: 8. This CDR3 has 14 residues. The CDR3 spells CASNTKTGAYGYTF. Written as DNA, the CDR3 is TGTGCCAGCAACACGAAGACAGGGGCCTATGGCTACACCTTC.

On this clonotype itself: At one end the junction does not follow the germline gene, possibly because of a read error. The gene calls are TRBV6-6 and TRBJ2-3; D unclear. The CDR3 runs to 13 residues. Germline V gene sequence: CDR1 MNHNY, CDR2 SVGAGI (reference sequence). CDR3 sequence reads: CTSSYSPMDPQYF. The CDR3, as DNA: TGTACCAGCAGTTACTCTCCCATGGACCCGCAGTATTTT.

On this clonotype itself: A much more abundant neighbour one base away suggests this may be a read error. The V and J genes are TRBV27 and TRBJ2-5; no firm D call. Germline CDR1 is MNHEY and CDR2 is SMNVEV (reference sequence). With 0 bases removed from V and 11 bases from J, the gap between germline ends came to 13 bases. The CDR3 runs to 13 residues. The CDR3 region has the DNA TGTGCCAGCAGTTTATCGGGGTTCGATGAGCAGTACTTC. Its protein is CASSLSGFDEQYF.